Listed here is a single T cell receptor (beta chain). This clonotype was counted ten times or more. This clone's antigen is unknown. No base-level quality is on record; no much larger clone is a single base apart. The sample's time point label, decoded: after trial treatment. What the treatment or condition label conveys for this sample: LDRT plus nivolumab, ipilimumab, low-dose cyclophosphamide and aspirin (RACIN trial). The donors took part in RACIN, a single-arm, phase I, dose-escalation trial that combined nivolumab, ipilimumab, aspirin, low-dose cyclophosphamide and low-dose radiotherapy. To be eligible, a patient needed to have an advanced solid tumor that was TIL-negative. Sequencing took place on an Illumina HiSeq 2500. First-strand cDNA was synthesized using Superscript III and a set of TRAV- and TRBV-specific primers, so that both TCRalpha and TCRbeta chains were covered. TCRs were amplified for around 20 PCR cycles with Phusion, using a constant-region primer paired with the adapter attached to the V primers. The isolated mRNA was amplified using the MessageAmp II aRNA Amplification Kit, with in vitro transcription performed for 15 to 20 hours at 37 degrees C. The Dynabeads mRNA DIRECT Purification Kit was used to isolate mRNA for TCR sequencing. Indexed Illumina adapters were added in a second Phusion PCR of 25 to 30 cycles, and the PCR products were purified with AMPure XP beads. Turning to the authors' computational methods: Custom Perl scripts were used to pool TCR sequences that encoded the same protein, to remove out-of-frame sequences, and to calculate the abundance of each clonotype. Any TCR sequence supported by only a single read was excluded from analysis. Among the metrics used to describe the repertoires were Shannon entropy, Gini index, clonality, richness, and the frequency of TCRs shared between repertoires. TCRdb's own reprocessing of the public reads used fastp at Q25 and MiXCR and kept productive beta chains. Rows are unified per CDR3 protein, each entry keeping the most common DNA and genes. The V and J calls reflect TCRdb's pipeline rather than the authors' work. The table for this sample lists more than 50,000 distinct CDR3 sequences; less than 30% of them were counted only once. The ten largest clones take up 5.5% to 8.5% of the sample.

The data are from a study of low-dose radiotherapy and immunotherapy resistance in tumors (dated by TCRdb to 2022 to 2024). Background for the entire study: In Cohort 1, 0.5 Gy per fraction was delivered every 2 weeks, and a total PTV dose of 6.5 Gy was prescribed. Cohort 2 received 1 Gy per fraction every two weeks, with a total of 13 Gy over 26 weeks. Nivolumab was administered intravenously as a 240 mg flat dose every two weeks, and ipilimumab was administered intravenously at 1 mg/kg every six weeks. Cyclophosphamide 200 mg/m2 was administered intravenously every two weeks, one day before each radiation and immunotherapy administration. Starting on cycle 1 day 1, patients took 300 mg of aspirin by mouth once daily for four cycles. No randomization into treatment groups was done for the people taking part in the trial. The translational analysis covered eight patients: three from the first dose cohort and the first five from the second dose cohort.

CDR1 MNHEY and CDR2 SMNVEV are derived from the germline V gene (reference sequence). V trim: 4 bases; J trim: 7 bases; unmatched bases: 9. The CDR3 runs 16 amino acids, cysteine and phenylalanine included. The kept DNA is CDR3 alone, 48 bases in frame from the first base. The sample here was PBMCs, taken after low-dose radiotherapy plus immunotherapy. The chain joins TRBV27 to TRBJ2-1; 11 central nucleotides agree with TRBD2. The source of this sequence is a male donor with prostate cancer. The nucleotide sequence reads as follows: TGTGCCAGCAGTTCCATACTAGCGGGAGCTCATAATGAGCAGTTCTTC. It is translated as CASSSILAGAHNEQFF.